Included here is one T cell receptor (beta chain) sequence, with context. CDR1 is WSHSY, CDR2 SAAADI, per germline. J was trimmed by 2 bases and V by 5 bases; bases with no gene match: 3. This CDR3 comprises 13 residues. The entry originates in a study of OX40 agonist ivuxolimab in advanced cancers. This table comes from immunoSEQ multiplex PCR, and its TCRdb copy is limited to in-frame clones, with some not included. The sample lists about 31,000 clones; around 87% were seen once. This sequence originates from an adult with an advanced solid tumor such as melanoma, head and neck, liver or kidney cancer. J is TRBJ2-7 and V is TRBV10-2, with 7 bases aligning to TRBD1. Here the sequenced sample was CD4+ or CD8+ T cells sorted from blood, taken in a trial of the OX40 agonist ivuxolimab. CDR3 protein: CASSPRGTYEQYF. CDR3 in DNA: TGCGCCAGCAGTCCCAGGGGGACCTACGAGCAGTACTTC.